This T cell receptor (beta chain) was identified in a study of cytomegalovirus exposure and HLA in healthy donors. Across the whole study: Both the roughly 120 validation repertoires and the 666 first-cohort repertoires used the same platform, as reported by a later analysis. Points from the study as a whole: Most TCR sequences were rare, but some public TCRs occurred in many donors. The study flagged about 150 TCR beta chains as cytomegalovirus-associated. The tendency of first-cohort TCR clusters to co-occur in the 120 or so validation repertoires emerged from a later analysis.

Libraries were prepared by immunoSEQ multiplex PCR; TCRdb keeps only in-frame clonotypes and omits some of them. The sample gives around 130,000 clones, over 65% of which show up once; 2% to 2.5% is in the top ten. Germline V CDR1 and CDR2: GTSNPN, SVGIG (reference sequence). CDR3 length: 12 residues. Trimming removed 5 bases at V and 4 bases at J, with 11 bases between. In the case of this clone: Its antigen is undetermined.

This TCR came from a woman in her 30s in good health and CMV-seronegative. J is TRBJ1-2 and V is TRBV30, with a weak D call TRBD1 (6 bases). Material for sequencing was PBMCs. CDR3 nucleotide sequence: TGTGCCTGGGTAGGGACAACCTATGGCTACACCTTC. Translation: CAWVGTTYGYTF.